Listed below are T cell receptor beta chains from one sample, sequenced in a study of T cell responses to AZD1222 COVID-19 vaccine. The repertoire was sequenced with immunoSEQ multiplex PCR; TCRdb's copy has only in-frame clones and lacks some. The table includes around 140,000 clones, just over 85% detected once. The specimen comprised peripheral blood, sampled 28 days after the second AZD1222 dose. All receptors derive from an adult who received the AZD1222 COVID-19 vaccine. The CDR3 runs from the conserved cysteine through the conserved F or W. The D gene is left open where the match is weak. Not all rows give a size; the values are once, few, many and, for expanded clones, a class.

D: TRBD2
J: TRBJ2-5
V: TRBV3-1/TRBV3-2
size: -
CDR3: CASSQETLGLAGRETQYF
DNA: TGTGCCAGCAGCCAAGAAACCCTGGGACTAGCGGGGCGCGAGACCCAGTACTTC

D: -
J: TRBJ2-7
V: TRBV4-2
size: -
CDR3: CASSQALINSYEQYF
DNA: TGTGCCAGCAGCCAAGCTCTGATAAACTCCTACGAGCAGTACTTC

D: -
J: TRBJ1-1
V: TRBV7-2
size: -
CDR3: CASSLGAYTEAFF
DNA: TGTGCCAGCAGCTTAGGGGCTTACACTGAAGCTTTCTTT

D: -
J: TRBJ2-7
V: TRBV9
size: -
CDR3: CASSPARIPYEQYF
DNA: TGTGCCAGCAGCCCCGCTAGAATACCCTACGAGCAGTACTTC

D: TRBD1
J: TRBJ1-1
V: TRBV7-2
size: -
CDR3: CASSLGDRVTEAFF
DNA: TGTGCCAGCAGCTTAGGGGACAGGGTCACTGAAGCTTTCTTT

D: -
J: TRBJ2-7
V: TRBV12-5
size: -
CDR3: CASGLGAGPSYEQYF
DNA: TGTGCTAGTGGTTTGGGTGCGGGGCCTTCCTACGAGCAGTACTTC

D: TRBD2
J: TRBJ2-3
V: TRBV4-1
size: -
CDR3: CASSQASGRATGTDTQYF
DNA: TGCGCCAGCAGCCAGGCTAGCGGGAGGGCCACCGGCACAGATACGCAGTATTTT

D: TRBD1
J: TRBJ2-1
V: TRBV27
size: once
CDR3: CASGRDRVYYNEQFF
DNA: TGTGCCAGCGGAAGGGACAGGGTATATTACAATGAGCAGTTCTTC

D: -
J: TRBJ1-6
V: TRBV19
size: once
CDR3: CASSMVGPRADSPLHF
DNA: TGTGCCAGTAGTATGGTCGGACCGAGAGCGGATTCACCCCTCCACTTT

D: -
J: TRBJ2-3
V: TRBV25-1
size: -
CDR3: CASSRGADTQYF
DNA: TGTGCCAGCAGTAGGGGGGCAGATACGCAGTATTTT

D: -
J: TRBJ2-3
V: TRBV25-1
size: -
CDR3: CASSVRLGASTDTQYF
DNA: TGTGCCAGCAGTGTCCGATTAGGGGCTAGCACAGATACGCAGTATTTT

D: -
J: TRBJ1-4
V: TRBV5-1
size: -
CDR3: CASSLPLGTNEKLFF
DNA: TGCGCCAGCAGCTTGCCGCTTGGAACTAATGAAAAACTGTTTTTT

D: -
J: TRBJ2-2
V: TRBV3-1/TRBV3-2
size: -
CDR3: CASSRSRRELFF
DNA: TGTGCCAGCAGCCGCTCTCGGCGGGAGCTGTTTTTT

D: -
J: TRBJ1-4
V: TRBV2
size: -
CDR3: CANRVYEKLFF
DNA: TGTGCCAACAGGGTTTACGAAAAACTGTTTTTT

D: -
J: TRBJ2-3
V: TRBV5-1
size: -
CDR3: CASSPGAGWPDTQYF
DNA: TGCGCCAGCAGCCCCGGGGCCGGCTGGCCGGATACGCAGTATTTT

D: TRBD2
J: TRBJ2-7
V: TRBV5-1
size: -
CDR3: CASTSGGGSYEQYF
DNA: TGCGCCAGCACTTCGGGAGGGGGTTCCTACGAGCAGTACTTC

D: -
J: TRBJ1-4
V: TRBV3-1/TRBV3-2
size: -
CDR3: CASSQDKTLAGNEKLFF
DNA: TGTGCCAGCAGCCAAGATAAAACTTTGGCTGGAAATGAAAAACTGTTTTTT

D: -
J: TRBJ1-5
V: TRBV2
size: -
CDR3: CASSPNSNQPQHF
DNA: TGTGCCAGCAGTCCCAATAGCAATCAGCCCCAGCATTTT

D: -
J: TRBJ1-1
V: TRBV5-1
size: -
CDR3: CASTLRSWDTEAFF
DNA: TGCGCCAGCACCCTGCGAAGCTGGGACACTGAAGCTTTCTTT

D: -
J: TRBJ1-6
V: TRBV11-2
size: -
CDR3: CASSLVFQGRNSPLHF
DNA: TGTGCCAGCAGCTTAGTCTTCCAGGGAAGGAATTCACCCCTCCACTTT

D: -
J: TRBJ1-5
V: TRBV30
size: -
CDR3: CAWSVERNQPQHF
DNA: TGTGCCTGGAGTGTAGAGAGAAATCAGCCCCAGCATTTT

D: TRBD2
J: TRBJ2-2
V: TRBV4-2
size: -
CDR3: CASSQGLAGANTGELFF
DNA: TGTGCCAGCAGCCAAGGACTAGCGGGGGCGAACACCGGGGAGCTGTTTTTT

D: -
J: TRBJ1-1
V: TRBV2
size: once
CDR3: CASNLETNTEAFF
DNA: TGTGCCAGCAACCTGGAGACGAACACTGAAGCTTTCTTT

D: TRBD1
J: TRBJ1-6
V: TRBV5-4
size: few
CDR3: CASSLGMGQAMNSPLHF
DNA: TGTGCCAGCAGCTTGGGTATGGGACAGGCAATGAATTCACCCCTCCACTTT